This paragraph covers one T cell receptor beta chain sequence. Its target is not known. The CDR3 contains 16 residues. The trim removed 6 bases at V and 1 base at J, leaving 7 bases unmatched. Germline CDR1 and CDR2: MNHEY and SMNVEV (reference sequence). Via MiXCR, TCRdb re-called the reads, giving one row per CDR3 protein. The data show around 750,000 distinct CDR3 sequences, with approximately 29% seen just once and around 11% held by the top ten. This sample was included in a study of T cell repertoires in cytomegalovirus infection. The TCR sequence derives from a human donor in good health (CMV status not recorded). Some clones in this sample may be carry-over from other donors' samples. Specimen: cultured CD8+ T cells from PBMCs, collected from culture after CMV antigen stimulation. The chain joins TRBV27 to TRBJ2-1; 9 bases align to TRBD1. The CDR3 DNA sequence: TGTGCCAGCAGGTCCGGGACAGGGCTTTCCTACAATGAGCAGTTCTTC. Residues: CASRSGTGLSYNEQFF.